One and the same sample provided the 5 T cell receptor beta chains below, sequenced in a study of T cells after yellow fever vaccination. TCRdb used MiXCR to reprocess the 5' RACE reads, holding one entry per CDR3 protein. The table lists around 550,000 distinct CDR3 sequences, approximately 21% of them singletons. The material was PBMCs, obtained 15 days after the yellow fever booster vaccination. Receptors were obtained from a man aged 25 to 40 who received the YFV17D yellow fever vaccine.

This clonotype was counted only a few times. The genes are TRBV10-3 and TRBJ2-3; TRBD2 might be the D (6 bases). The germline gives CDR1 ENHRY, CDR2 SYGVKD. The CDR3 runs to 15 residues. Trimming shortened V by 2 bases and J by 0 bases, and 9 bases separated the two germline ends. The CDR3 sequence: CAISEGSGSTDTQYF. The CDR3 region has the DNA TGTGCCATCAGTGAGGGAAGCGGGAGCACAGATACGCAGTATTTT.

The J gene is TRBJ1-2, the V gene TRBV4-3, with 11 bases fitting TRBD1. This CDR3 spans 14 amino acids. The germline gives CDR1 LGHNA, CDR2 YSLEER. V lost 3 bases and J lost 8; bases outside the gene matches: 5. The CDR3 is CASSHGTGGRGYTF. The CDR3 nucleotides are TGCGCCAGCAGCCATGGGACAGGGGGTAGGGGCTACACCTTC.

This clonotype was recorded a few times. V is TRBV7-2 and J is TRBJ2-7; a possible D gene is TRBD1 (6 bases). CDR1 and CDR2 (germline): SGHTA, FQGNSA. V was shortened by 5 bases and J by 6 bases, with 17 bases between the two germline ends. CDR3 length equals 14 residues. The CDR3 loop reads CASSADSFSSEQYF. CDR3 sequence (DNA): TGTGCCAGCAGCGCGGACAGCTTTAGTTCCGAGCAGTACTTC.

V usage is TRBV12-3 or TRBV12-4 and J usage is TRBJ2-7, with 9 nucleotides matching TRBD2. This CDR3 comprises 13 residues. Trimming took 3 bases from V and 5 from J; bases not matched to a gene: 2. CDR3 residues: CASSFGGRDEQYF. The CDR3 bases are TGTGCCAGCAGTTTTGGCGGGAGGGACGAGCAGTACTTC.

V gene TRBV15 combines with J gene TRBJ2-5; D tentatively reads TRBD1 or TRBD2 (5 bases each). This CDR3 comprises 16 residues. CDR1 and CDR2 (germline): LNHNV, YYDKDF (reference sequence). V lost 0 bases, J lost 4 bases, and 15 bases lay in between. Written as DNA, the CDR3 is TGTGCCACCAGCAGAGATAGGGCCATGAGGGGAGAGACCCAGTACTTC. It codes for CATSRDRAMRGETQYF.